The clone carrying this TCR beta chain was observed many times. Its antigen is still unknown. From 350 to 500 ng of RNA, a library with molecular barcoded alpha/delta and beta/gamma adaptors was made. TCRdb reprocessed the reads with MiXCR, giving one entry per CDR3 protein. The repertoire includes tens of thousands of distinct CDR3 sequences, about 15% of them detected once, and roughly a sixth sits in the top ten. The sample originates from a study of read filtering for tumor transcriptome and immune sequencing. In the study overall: Mean patient age was approximately 66 years, range 47 to 80; around 17 male, some 15 female.

General study points: Single-read clonotypes: roughly 86% of IR-seq clonotypes (around 3.6% of reads), 74.6% of RNA-seq clonotypes (44.6% of reads).

With V trimmed by 0 bases and J by 4 bases, 7 bases remained unmatched. The CDR3 length is 16 residues. V gene TRBV12-3 or TRBV12-4 combines with J gene TRBJ2-3; TRBD1 matches at 7 bases. Sequencing was performed on a population of CD138-negative cells sorted from bone marrow. The receptor was isolated from a donor aged 40 or older with multiple myeloma. The CDR3 DNA is TGTGCCAGCAGTTTAGCCTTAACCGGGACAGCAGATACGCAGTATTTT. As protein: CASSLALTGTADTQYF.